This entry lists 18 T cell receptor beta chains sequenced from one sample in a study of T-cell memory formation after mild COVID-19. TCRdb re-derived calls from the 5' RACE reads in MiXCR, one entry per CDR3 protein. The sample yields about 150,000 distinct CDR3 sequences, almost 25% seen once. Source material: PBMCs or a T cell subset sorted from them (not recorded which). The receptor source for this set is an adult woman who had mild COVID-19 (a few samples of this study predate the infection). Cell type and time point are not known.

This chain connects TRBV20-1 to TRBJ1-2; perhaps TRBD1 as D (6 bases). The CDR3 runs to 14 residues. Germline CDR1 DFQATT, CDR2 SNEGSKA (reference sequence). Trimming removed 6 bases at V and 4 bases at J, with 18 bases between. Here the CDR3 reads CSAAISTGVYGYTF. In nucleotides, the CDR3 is TGCAGTGCAGCGATTTCGACAGGTGTCTATGGCTACACCTTC.

As regards this clonotype: With a much larger clone just one base away, this may be a read error. The CDR3 ends on some other residue instead of the conserved phenylalanine or tryptophan, so this is likely a read error. This rearrangement joins TRBV7-7 to TRBJ2-1; D call uncertain. The CDR3 runs to 13 residues. The germline V gene encodes CDR1 SSHAT and CDR2 FNYEAQ (reference sequence). Written as DNA, the CDR3 is TGTGCTAGCAGCTTAGGCGGTACCAATGAGCAGTTCTTA. It specifies CASSLGGTNEQFL.

This chain connects TRBV7-9 to TRBJ2-3; 8 bases line up with TRBD2. Germline values: CDR1 SEHNR, CDR2 FQNEAQ (reference sequence). The CDR3 totals 15 residues. The J segment lost 1 base and the V segment lost 3 bases, leaving 3 bases of the junction unmatched. The CDR3 reads CASSFSRGGTDTQYF. CDR3 nucleotide sequence: TGTGCCAGCAGCTTCTCGCGGGGGGGCACAGATACGCAGTATTTT. Together with reference TRBV7-9 and TRBJ2-3, the CDR3 gives the full variable domain: DTGVSQNPRHKITKRGQNVTFRCDPISEHNRLYWYRQTLGQGPEFLTYFQNEAQLEKSRLLSDRFSAERPKGSFSTLEIQRTEQGDSAMYLCASSFSRGGTDTQYFGPGTRLTVL.

In this sample, this clonotype turned up a few times. The V gene is TRBV7-9, the J gene TRBJ2-7, with D unresolved. CDR3 size: 12 residues. The V end was cut by 1 base, the J end by 3 bases, with 4 bases between. The V gene's germline CDR1 is SEHNR and CDR2 FQNEAQ (reference sequence). CDR3 nucleotides: TGTGCCAGCAGCTTAGGGTACTACGAGCAGTACTTC. It encodes CASSLGYYEQYF.

CDR3 DNA: TGTGCCAGCAGCTCCGGGACAGGGAACCCCGGCTATGGCTACACCTTC. Translating it yields CASSSGTGNPGYGYTF. This chain connects TRBV7-2 to TRBJ1-2, with 9 nucleotides matching TRBD1. The CDR3 runs 16 residues. The trim removed 4 bases at V and 4 bases at J, leaving 10 bases unmatched. Germline V lookup: CDR1 SGHTA, CDR2 FQGNSA.

This clonotype has only a few counts. The chain couples TRBV7-8 to TRBJ2-3; D is unclear. Germline CDR1 is SGHVS and CDR2 is FQNEAQ. Trimming left V 5 bases short and J 2 bases short, with 17 bases between. The CDR3 loop spans 16 amino acids. The CDR3 loop reads CASSRNPGSPTDTQYF. Here the CDR3 DNA reads TGTGCCAGCAGCCGAAACCCGGGCTCACCCACAGATACGCAGTATTTT.

The chain carries TRBV15 and TRBJ1-5, with unresolved D. V lost 6 bases and J 1 base, leaving 13 bases between the germline ends. The CDR3 is 15 amino acids. Germline CDR1 LNHNV, CDR2 YYDKDF (reference sequence). CDR3 loop: CATSSGSISNQPQHF. CDR3 DNA sequence: TGTGCCACCAGTTCGGGTTCCATCAGCAATCAGCCCCAGCATTTT.

The rearrangement links TRBV12-3 or TRBV12-4 to TRBJ1-3; 9 nucleotides agree with TRBD1. The V and J ends lost 7 bases and 4 bases, in that order; junction bases with no gene match: 14. The CDR3 consists of 17 residues. The CDR3 sequence: CASTLGQGPPPGNTIYF. The DNA of the CDR3 is TGTGCCAGCACCCTTGGACAGGGGCCTCCTCCGGGAAACACCATATATTTT.

This clonotype was found a few times. The V call is TRBV9, the J call TRBJ2-3, with D perhaps TRBD1 (5 bases). The length of the CDR3 is 15 residues. Germline values: CDR1 SGDLS, CDR2 YYNGEE. V was trimmed by 0 bases and J by 2 bases, leaving 10 bases between them. CDR3 bases: TGTGCCAGCAGCGTAGTTGGCAGGGTCACAGATACGCAGTATTTT. Its translation: CASSVVGRVTDTQYF. Filled out from reference TRBV9 and TRBJ2-3, the complete variable domain reads DSGVTQTPKHLITATGQRVTLRCSPRSGDLSVYWYQQSLDQGLQFLIQYYNGEERAKGNILERFSAQQFPDLHSELNLSSLELGDSALYFCASSVVGRVTDTQYFGPGTRLTVL.

This chain links TRBV6-5 with TRBJ1-1; D is perhaps TRBD1 (5 bases). V lost 2 bases and J 8 bases, leaving 15 bases between the germline ends. The CDR3 extends over 14 amino acids. Germline-derived CDR1 and CDR2 are MNHEY and SVGAGI. This CDR3 reads CASSYVSRDAEAFF. The DNA of the CDR3 is TGTGCCAGCAGTTACGTGTCTAGGGACGCCGAAGCTTTCTTT.

This clonotype was detected a few times. The J gene is TRBJ1-1, the V gene TRBV30; no clear D gene. Trimming cost V 0 bases and J 6 bases, with 8 bases left between them. Germline values: CDR1 GTSNPN, CDR2 SVGIG (reference sequence). This CDR3 comprises 12 residues. CDR3 in DNA: TGTGCCTGGAGTGTACGAGGACCTGAAGCTTTCTTT. Translated: CAWSVRGPEAFF.

In its sample, this clonotype was seen many times. CDR3 in amino acids: CASSYPDSLAKNIQYF. For the CDR3, the DNA is TGTGCCAGCAGTTATCCAGACTCCCTAGCCAAAAACATTCAGTACTTC. The chain combines TRBV7-8 with TRBJ2-4; no clear D gene. V was shortened by 6 bases and J by 0 bases, with 15 bases between the two germline ends. Per germline, CDR1 SGHVS and CDR2 FQNEAQ. The CDR3 is 16 residues long.

The chain combines TRBV4-1 with TRBJ2-1; 10 nucleotides agree with TRBD2. J lost 8 bases, V lost 0 bases, and 7 bases had no gene match. Germline values: CDR1 MGHRA, CDR2 YSYEKL. This CDR3 has 16 amino acids. CDR3 nucleotides: TGCGCCAGCAGCCAAGATCGGGCTAGCGGGGGCTATGAGCAGTTCTTC. Residues: CASSQDRASGGYEQFF.

The gene calls are TRBV7-9 and TRBJ2-3, with D possibly being TRBD2 (6 bases). The CDR3 is made up of 16 amino acids. Trimming removed 1 base from V and 4 bases from J, with 15 bases in between. Germline V gene data show CDR1 as SEHNR and CDR2 as FQNEAQ (reference sequence). CDR3 amino acids: CASSLEGGIGSDTQYF. In DNA, the CDR3 is TGTGCCAGCAGCTTAGAGGGCGGGATCGGGTCAGATACGCAGTATTTT.

By frequency in the sample, this clonotype is large (0.1 to 1%). V gene TRBV5-6 combines with J gene TRBJ1-6, with 9 bases identical to TRBD1. Germline V lookup: CDR1 SGHDT, CDR2 YYEEEE. The CDR3 consists of 16 residues. Unmatched junction bases numbered 13, after V lost 6 bases and J lost 9 bases. The CDR3 spells CASNSRTGTGFSPLHF. The CDR3 DNA is TGTGCCAGCAACTCCCGGACGGGGACAGGGTTTTCACCCCTCCACTTT.

The CDR3 here is CASSGGYTEAFF. CDR3 nucleotides: TGCGCCAGCAGCGGGGGATACACTGAAGCTTTCTTT. The chain couples TRBV5-1 to TRBJ1-1; possible D gene TRBD1, 5 bases. With 4 bases removed from V and 3 bases from J, the gap between germline ends came to 7 bases. The CDR3 covers 12 residues. Germline V gene data show CDR1 as SGHRS and CDR2 as YFSETQ.

This clonotype was observed a few times. The chain combines TRBV12-3 or TRBV12-4 with TRBJ2-7; D tentatively reads TRBD1 or TRBD2 (5 bases each). The CDR3 contains 16 residues. V shed 6 bases and J shed 4 bases, with 22 bases lying between them. CDR3 in DNA: TGTGCCAGCAGCGATCGGGACGGCTGGTTGAATTACGAGCAGTACTTC. As protein: CASSDRDGWLNYEQYF.

This clonotype was counted between two and nine times. The gene calls are TRBV7-9 and TRBJ2-1; D gene ambiguous. V was pared by 4 bases and J by 8 bases, with 12 bases between. The CDR3 has 13 amino acids. CDR1 SEHNR and CDR2 FQNEAQ come from the germline V gene (reference sequence). CDR3 DNA: TGTGCCAGCAGCTACGCGACCCCCGATGAGCAGTTCTTC. This codes for CASSYATPDEQFF. Drawing the rest from reference TRBV7-9 and TRBJ2-1, the complete variable domain is DTGVSQNPRHKITKRGQNVTFRCDPISEHNRLYWYRQTLGQGPEFLTYFQNEAQLEKSRLLSDRFSAERPKGSFSTLEIQRTEQGDSAMYLCASSYATPDEQFFGPGTRLTVL.